The 30 T cell receptor beta chains below were found in one sample sequenced in a study of shared clonotypes between healthy human individuals. TCRdb's table, derived via immunoSEQ multiplex PCR, lists solely in-frame clones and lacks some. Seen here are more than 1.2 million clones, approximately 98.5% observed once, and the top ten hold over 0.3%. Sequenced: naive CD4+ T cells sorted from blood. Subset here: CD45RA+ positively selected. The receptors derive from a man aged 25-45 years in good health.

The V and J genes are TRBV29-1 and TRBJ2-1; weak D call: TRBD1 (6 bases). Between the trimmed V and J ends, which lost 4 bases and 8 bases, there was a span of 18 bases. Germline CDR1 and CDR2: SQVTM and ANQGSEA. There are 14 residues in the CDR3. CDR3 bases: TGCAGCGTTGCCCGAACAGGGAAGCGAGATGAGCAGTTCTTC. Protein sequence: CSVARTGKRDEQFF.

The V and J genes are TRBV5-1 and TRBJ2-1; 7 bases fit TRBD1. V shed 4 bases and J 4 bases; nucleotides not matched to a gene: 2. This CDR3 is 13 amino acids long. The germline V gene encodes CDR1 SGHRS and CDR2 YFSETQ. CDR3 in amino acids: CASSTTGYNEQFF. CDR3 coding DNA: TGCGCCAGCAGCACGACAGGGTACAATGAGCAGTTCTTC.

The J gene is TRBJ2-3, the V gene TRBV23-1; possibly TRBD1 for D (6 bases). TRBV23-1 is sorted into the ORF group, with uncertain function. This CDR3 comprises 15 residues. V gave up 2 bases and J gave up 4 bases, with 13 bases separating them. The CDR3 protein is CASSQTGIIPDTQYF. The CDR3 DNA follows: TGCGCCAGCAGTCAAACAGGGATAATCCCAGATACGCAGTATTTT.

The chain uses TRBV6-1 and TRBJ1-5; no definite D call. V lost 2 bases and J 5 bases, leaving 7 bases between the germline ends. The CDR3 length is 13 residues. CDR1 is MNHNS and CDR2 is SASEGT in the germline V gene. CDR3 sequence reads: CASSELRYQPQHF. The CDR3 DNA is TGTGCCAGCAGTGAACTAAGGTATCAGCCCCAGCATTTT.

The chain employs TRBV25-1 and TRBJ2-5; 7 positions agree with TRBD2. Trimming cost V 8 bases and J 4 bases; bases outside gene matches: 4. Germline V CDR1 and CDR2: MGHDK, SYGVNS. The CDR3 covers 12 residues. The CDR3 bases are TGTGCCAGCGCGGGAGCGGGAGAGACCCAGTACTTC. It specifies CASAGAGETQYF.

The V call is TRBV27, the J call TRBJ2-5; 10 bases fit TRBD2. The J segment lost 2 bases and the V segment lost 3 bases, leaving 3 bases of the junction unmatched. The CDR3 runs to 15 residues. CDR1 and CDR2 from the germline V gene are MNHEY and SMNVEV (reference sequence). DNA for the CDR3: TGTGCCAGCAGTTTGTGGACTAGCGGTCAAGAGACCCAGTACTTC. This sequence encodes CASSLWTSGQETQYF.

In regard to this clone: Other nucleotide sequences from this sample produce the same CDR3. The V call is TRBV5-5, the J call TRBJ1-3; D unresolved. The CDR3 runs to 14 residues. Germline lookup yields CDR1 SGHKS and CDR2 YYEKEE (reference sequence). Trimming removed 1 base from V and 0 bases from J, with 5 bases in between. CDR3 region: CASSLSSSGNTIYF. The CDR3 DNA reads TGTGCCAGCAGCTTGTCGAGCTCTGGAAACACCATATATTTT.

The chain employs TRBV5-4 and TRBJ2-2, with TRBD1 matching 7 bases. With 9 bases clipped from V and 2 bases from J, the junction kept 10 bases outside the gene matches. CDR1 is SGHNT and CDR2 is YYREEE in the germline V gene (reference sequence). CDR3 length: 15 amino acids. CDR3 sequence: CAIEIQGLNTGELFF. CDR3 DNA: TGTGCCATCGAAATACAGGGGTTAAACACCGGGGAGCTGTTTTTT.

This clone was seen once. The rearrangement links TRBV27 to TRBJ2-7; D gene unclear. V was cut by 2 bases and J by 4 bases, with 9 bases left in between. This CDR3 spans 13 amino acids. Germline CDR1 and CDR2: MNHEY and SMNVEV (reference sequence). CDR3 amino acids: CASSLVARYEQYF. The CDR3, as DNA: TGTGCCAGCAGTTTAGTCGCAAGGTACGAGCAGTACTTC.

The gene calls are TRBV5-8 and TRBJ1-5; D is ambiguous. Trimming stripped 2 bases from V and 9 bases from J, with 6 bases between. This CDR3 has 11 residues. CDR1 is SGHTS, CDR2 YDEGEE, per germline. Here the CDR3 reads CASSFTGPQHF. CDR3 in DNA: TGTGCCAGCAGCTTTACGGGGCCCCAGCATTTT.

The chain carries TRBV13 and TRBJ1-2; D gene uncertain. V lost 6 bases and J 2 bases, leaving 13 bases between the germline ends. Germline V lookup: CDR1 PRHDT, CDR2 FYEKMQ (reference sequence). This CDR3 is 14 amino acids long. The CDR3 protein is CASRGFTMNYGYTF. The CDR3 DNA reads as TGTGCCAGCAGGGGTTTCACAATGAACTATGGCTACACCTTC.

J is TRBJ2-2 and V is TRBV5-6; D uncertain. Per the germline V gene, CDR1 is SGHDT and CDR2 is YYEEEE. The CDR3 spans 12 residues. V was shortened by 4 bases and J by 8 bases, with 9 bases between the two germline ends. The CDR3 sequence is CASSPDSGELFF. CDR3 sequence (DNA): TGTGCCAGCAGCCCGGATTCGGGGGAGCTGTTTTTT. The variable domain in full, with the rest retrieved from reference TRBV5-6 and TRBJ2-2, is DAGVTQSPTHLIKTRGQQVTLRCSPKSGHDTVSWYQQALGQGPQFIFQYYEEEERQRGNFPDRFSGHQFPNYSSELNVNALLLGDSALYLCASSPDSGELFFGEGSRLTVL.

The chain links TRBV11-2 to TRBJ1-4, with a weak D call TRBD1 (5 bases). V was cut by 3 bases and J by 0 bases, with 8 bases left in between. CDR3 length equals 15 residues. Looked up from germline, CDR1 is SGHAT and CDR2 is FQNNGV. The CDR3 protein is CASSLGLATNEKLFF. The DNA of the CDR3 is TGTGCCAGCAGCTTGGGACTTGCAACTAATGAAAAACTGTTTTTT. The full variable domain, its missing parts supplied by reference TRBV11-2 and TRBJ1-4, is EAGVAQSPRYKIIEKRQSVAFWCNPISGHATLYWYQQILGQGPKLLIQFQNNGVVDDSQLPKDRFSAERLKGVDSTLKIQPAKLEDSAVYLCASSLGLATNEKLFFGSGTQLSVL.

The CDR3 sequence: CASSFPGLADTDTQYF. In nucleotides, the CDR3 is TGTGCCAGCAGCTTCCCGGGACTAGCGGACACAGATACGCAGTATTTT. The gene calls are TRBV5-4 and TRBJ2-3; 11 bases match TRBD2. J was trimmed by 2 bases and V by 2 bases; bases with no gene match: 4. From germline, CDR1 is SGHNT and CDR2 YYREEE (reference sequence). There are 16 residues in the CDR3.

This rearrangement joins TRBV6-1 to TRBJ1-5; 7 bases line up with TRBD1. Trimming cost V 10 bases and J 4 bases; bases outside gene matches: 7. The CDR3 extends over 13 amino acids. Per the germline V gene, CDR1 is MNHNS and CDR2 is SASEGT. In nucleotides, the CDR3 is TGTGCCACCTGGGACAGCCGGAATCAGCCCCAGCATTTT. Its protein is CATWDSRNQPQHF.

The chain has TRBV28 and TRBJ1-1; possibly TRBD1 for D (5 bases). Germline CDR1 is MDHEN and CDR2 is SYDVKM. There are 15 residues in the CDR3. Trimming cost V 8 bases and J 1 base, with 17 bases left between them. The CDR3 loop reads CASAPPRAGNTEAFF. Here the CDR3 DNA reads TGTGCCAGCGCACCACCCAGGGCGGGGAACACTGAAGCTTTCTTT.

The chain recombines TRBV29-1 with TRBJ2-2; the D gene is possibly TRBD1 (6 bases). V was pared by 7 bases and J by 4 bases, with 10 bases between. Germline CDR1 reads SQVTM; CDR2 reads ANQGSEA. The CDR3 totals 12 residues. This CDR3 reads CSADSLTGELFF. CDR3 DNA: TGCAGCGCGGACAGTCTCACCGGGGAGCTGTTTTTT.

The chain employs TRBV25-1 and TRBJ1-1; perhaps TRBD1 as D (6 bases). CDR1 is MGHDK, CDR2 SYGVNS, per germline. The CDR3 is made up of 12 amino acids. The V and J ends lost 10 bases and 1 base respectively, with 10 bases between them. The CDR3, as DNA: TGTGCCACCGGACAGCAGAACACTGAAGCTTTCTTT. This encodes CATGQQNTEAFF.

The chain uses TRBV19 and TRBJ1-3; 10 bases match TRBD1. The V and J ends lost 9 bases and 0 bases, in that order; junction bases with no gene match: 5. In germline, CDR1 is LNHDA, CDR2 SQIVND (reference sequence). The CDR3 spans 15 residues. CDR3: CASGQGGPSGNTIYF. The CDR3 bases are TGTGCCAGCGGACAGGGGGGTCCCTCTGGAAACACCATATATTTT.

The chain employs TRBV28 and TRBJ2-7; 9 bases agree with TRBD2. The CDR3 runs to 15 residues. The J segment lost 0 bases and the V segment lost 6 bases, leaving 6 bases of the junction unmatched. Per germline, CDR1 MDHEN and CDR2 SYDVKM. The CDR3 sequence is CASSETSGLSYEQYF. CDR3 bases: TGTGCCAGCAGCGAGACTAGCGGACTCTCCTACGAGCAGTACTTC.

This clone was seen a single time. V gene TRBV27 combines with J gene TRBJ2-3; D is unresolved. Trimming pared 3 bases from V and 5 bases from J, leaving 6 bases between. The CDR3 consists of 12 residues. The germline V gene has CDR1 MNHEY and CDR2 SMNVEV (reference sequence). In DNA, the CDR3 is TGTGCCAGCAGTTTGCTTCGAGATACGCAGTATTTT. This sequence encodes CASSLLRDTQYF.

The gene calls are TRBV5-1 and TRBJ1-1; weak D call: TRBD1 (6 bases). With 0 bases removed from V and 3 bases from J, the gap between germline ends came to 9 bases. The CDR3 spans 14 residues. Germline V gene data show CDR1 as SGHRS and CDR2 as YFSETQ. In DNA, the CDR3 is TGCGCCAGCAGCTTGGTGGGACACTACACTGAAGCTTTCTTT. Its protein product is CASSLVGHYTEAFF.

The rearrangement links TRBV30 to TRBJ2-5; the match to TRBD2 covers 11 bases. Germline-derived CDR1 and CDR2 are GTSNPN and SVGIG (reference sequence). V lost 0 bases to trimming and J lost 5 bases; unmatched junction nucleotides: 5. This CDR3 is 15 amino acids long. The CDR3 DNA follows: TGTGCCTGGAGTGTAAAGGCTAGCGGGAGGGAGACCCAGTACTTC. Encoded protein: CAWSVKASGRETQYF.

The chain has TRBV29-1 and TRBJ2-5, with 7 bases that match TRBD1. The CDR3 is 12 amino acids. After removal of 8 bases from V and 3 bases from J, the junction contained 6 bases not matched to a gene. Germline V gene lookup returns CDR1 SQVTM and CDR2 ANQGSEA. This CDR3 is CSLLTGEETQYF. CDR3 nucleotides: TGCAGCCTCCTCACAGGGGAAGAGACCCAGTACTTC.

The chain employs TRBV7-3 and TRBJ2-3; a weak D match, TRBD2 (5 bases). Germline values: CDR1 SGHTA, CDR2 FQGTGA. This CDR3 contains 15 residues. Trimming took off 5 bases at V and 0 bases at J, with 12 bases between the two ends. The CDR3 DNA reads TGTGCCAGCAGCCCAGCGAGGGCTAGCACAGATACGCAGTATTTT. Encoded protein: CASSPARASTDTQYF.

The chain recombines TRBV19 with TRBJ2-3, with D possibly TRBD1 on 5 matching bases. CDR1 and CDR2 (germline): LNHDA, SQIVND (reference sequence). The CDR3 length is 13 residues. Trimming took off 5 bases at V and 1 base at J, with 7 bases between the two ends. CDR3 in amino acids: CASSEQGTDTQYF. The CDR3 DNA reads TGTGCCAGTAGTGAACAGGGCACAGATACGCAGTATTTT.

The rearrangement links TRBV2 to TRBJ1-1, with D uncertain. The V end was cut by 2 bases, the J end by 5 bases, with 3 bases between. Germline assignment: CDR1 SNHLY and CDR2 FYNNEI. The CDR3 has 11 residues. The CDR3 DNA sequence: TGTGCCAGCAGTGAATGGACTGAAGCTTTCTTT. It codes for CASSEWTEAFF.

The chain joins TRBV28 to TRBJ1-1; D is undetermined. CDR3 length equals 14 residues. Germline CDR1 is MDHEN and CDR2 is SYDVKM. Trimming shortened V by 6 bases and J by 0 bases, and 11 bases separated the two germline ends. For the CDR3, the DNA is TGTGCCAGCAGCATCCGGGCTATGAACACTGAAGCTTTCTTT. Its protein is CASSIRAMNTEAFF. Using reference TRBV28 and TRBJ1-1 for the parts outside the CDR3, the full variable domain is DVKVTQSSRYLVKRTGEKVFLECVQDMDHENMFWYRQDPGLGLRLIYFSYDVKMKEKGDIPEGYSVSREKKERFSLILESASTNQTSMYLCASSIRAMNTEAFFGQGTRLTVV.

This chain's CDR3 is CARIHDRDRYYNEQFF. CDR3 sequence (DNA): TGTGCCAGGATCCACGACAGGGACAGGTATTACAATGAGCAGTTCTTC. The chain uses TRBV7-3 and TRBJ2-1; TRBD1 matches 8 bases. The CDR3 loop spans 16 amino acids. CDR1 SGHTA and CDR2 FQGTGA come from the germline V gene. V was clipped by 9 bases and J by 4 bases; unmatched bases: 14.

This rearrangement joins TRBV5-5 to TRBJ1-5; 9 bases match TRBD1. Germline CDR1 is SGHKS and CDR2 is YYEKEE (reference sequence). The length of the CDR3 is 16 residues. J lost 0 bases, V lost 4 bases, and 5 bases had no gene match. CDR3 coding DNA: TGTGCCAGCAGCAGGACAGGGGACAATAGCAATCAGCCCCAGCATTTT. Amino acid sequence: CASSRTGDNSNQPQHF.